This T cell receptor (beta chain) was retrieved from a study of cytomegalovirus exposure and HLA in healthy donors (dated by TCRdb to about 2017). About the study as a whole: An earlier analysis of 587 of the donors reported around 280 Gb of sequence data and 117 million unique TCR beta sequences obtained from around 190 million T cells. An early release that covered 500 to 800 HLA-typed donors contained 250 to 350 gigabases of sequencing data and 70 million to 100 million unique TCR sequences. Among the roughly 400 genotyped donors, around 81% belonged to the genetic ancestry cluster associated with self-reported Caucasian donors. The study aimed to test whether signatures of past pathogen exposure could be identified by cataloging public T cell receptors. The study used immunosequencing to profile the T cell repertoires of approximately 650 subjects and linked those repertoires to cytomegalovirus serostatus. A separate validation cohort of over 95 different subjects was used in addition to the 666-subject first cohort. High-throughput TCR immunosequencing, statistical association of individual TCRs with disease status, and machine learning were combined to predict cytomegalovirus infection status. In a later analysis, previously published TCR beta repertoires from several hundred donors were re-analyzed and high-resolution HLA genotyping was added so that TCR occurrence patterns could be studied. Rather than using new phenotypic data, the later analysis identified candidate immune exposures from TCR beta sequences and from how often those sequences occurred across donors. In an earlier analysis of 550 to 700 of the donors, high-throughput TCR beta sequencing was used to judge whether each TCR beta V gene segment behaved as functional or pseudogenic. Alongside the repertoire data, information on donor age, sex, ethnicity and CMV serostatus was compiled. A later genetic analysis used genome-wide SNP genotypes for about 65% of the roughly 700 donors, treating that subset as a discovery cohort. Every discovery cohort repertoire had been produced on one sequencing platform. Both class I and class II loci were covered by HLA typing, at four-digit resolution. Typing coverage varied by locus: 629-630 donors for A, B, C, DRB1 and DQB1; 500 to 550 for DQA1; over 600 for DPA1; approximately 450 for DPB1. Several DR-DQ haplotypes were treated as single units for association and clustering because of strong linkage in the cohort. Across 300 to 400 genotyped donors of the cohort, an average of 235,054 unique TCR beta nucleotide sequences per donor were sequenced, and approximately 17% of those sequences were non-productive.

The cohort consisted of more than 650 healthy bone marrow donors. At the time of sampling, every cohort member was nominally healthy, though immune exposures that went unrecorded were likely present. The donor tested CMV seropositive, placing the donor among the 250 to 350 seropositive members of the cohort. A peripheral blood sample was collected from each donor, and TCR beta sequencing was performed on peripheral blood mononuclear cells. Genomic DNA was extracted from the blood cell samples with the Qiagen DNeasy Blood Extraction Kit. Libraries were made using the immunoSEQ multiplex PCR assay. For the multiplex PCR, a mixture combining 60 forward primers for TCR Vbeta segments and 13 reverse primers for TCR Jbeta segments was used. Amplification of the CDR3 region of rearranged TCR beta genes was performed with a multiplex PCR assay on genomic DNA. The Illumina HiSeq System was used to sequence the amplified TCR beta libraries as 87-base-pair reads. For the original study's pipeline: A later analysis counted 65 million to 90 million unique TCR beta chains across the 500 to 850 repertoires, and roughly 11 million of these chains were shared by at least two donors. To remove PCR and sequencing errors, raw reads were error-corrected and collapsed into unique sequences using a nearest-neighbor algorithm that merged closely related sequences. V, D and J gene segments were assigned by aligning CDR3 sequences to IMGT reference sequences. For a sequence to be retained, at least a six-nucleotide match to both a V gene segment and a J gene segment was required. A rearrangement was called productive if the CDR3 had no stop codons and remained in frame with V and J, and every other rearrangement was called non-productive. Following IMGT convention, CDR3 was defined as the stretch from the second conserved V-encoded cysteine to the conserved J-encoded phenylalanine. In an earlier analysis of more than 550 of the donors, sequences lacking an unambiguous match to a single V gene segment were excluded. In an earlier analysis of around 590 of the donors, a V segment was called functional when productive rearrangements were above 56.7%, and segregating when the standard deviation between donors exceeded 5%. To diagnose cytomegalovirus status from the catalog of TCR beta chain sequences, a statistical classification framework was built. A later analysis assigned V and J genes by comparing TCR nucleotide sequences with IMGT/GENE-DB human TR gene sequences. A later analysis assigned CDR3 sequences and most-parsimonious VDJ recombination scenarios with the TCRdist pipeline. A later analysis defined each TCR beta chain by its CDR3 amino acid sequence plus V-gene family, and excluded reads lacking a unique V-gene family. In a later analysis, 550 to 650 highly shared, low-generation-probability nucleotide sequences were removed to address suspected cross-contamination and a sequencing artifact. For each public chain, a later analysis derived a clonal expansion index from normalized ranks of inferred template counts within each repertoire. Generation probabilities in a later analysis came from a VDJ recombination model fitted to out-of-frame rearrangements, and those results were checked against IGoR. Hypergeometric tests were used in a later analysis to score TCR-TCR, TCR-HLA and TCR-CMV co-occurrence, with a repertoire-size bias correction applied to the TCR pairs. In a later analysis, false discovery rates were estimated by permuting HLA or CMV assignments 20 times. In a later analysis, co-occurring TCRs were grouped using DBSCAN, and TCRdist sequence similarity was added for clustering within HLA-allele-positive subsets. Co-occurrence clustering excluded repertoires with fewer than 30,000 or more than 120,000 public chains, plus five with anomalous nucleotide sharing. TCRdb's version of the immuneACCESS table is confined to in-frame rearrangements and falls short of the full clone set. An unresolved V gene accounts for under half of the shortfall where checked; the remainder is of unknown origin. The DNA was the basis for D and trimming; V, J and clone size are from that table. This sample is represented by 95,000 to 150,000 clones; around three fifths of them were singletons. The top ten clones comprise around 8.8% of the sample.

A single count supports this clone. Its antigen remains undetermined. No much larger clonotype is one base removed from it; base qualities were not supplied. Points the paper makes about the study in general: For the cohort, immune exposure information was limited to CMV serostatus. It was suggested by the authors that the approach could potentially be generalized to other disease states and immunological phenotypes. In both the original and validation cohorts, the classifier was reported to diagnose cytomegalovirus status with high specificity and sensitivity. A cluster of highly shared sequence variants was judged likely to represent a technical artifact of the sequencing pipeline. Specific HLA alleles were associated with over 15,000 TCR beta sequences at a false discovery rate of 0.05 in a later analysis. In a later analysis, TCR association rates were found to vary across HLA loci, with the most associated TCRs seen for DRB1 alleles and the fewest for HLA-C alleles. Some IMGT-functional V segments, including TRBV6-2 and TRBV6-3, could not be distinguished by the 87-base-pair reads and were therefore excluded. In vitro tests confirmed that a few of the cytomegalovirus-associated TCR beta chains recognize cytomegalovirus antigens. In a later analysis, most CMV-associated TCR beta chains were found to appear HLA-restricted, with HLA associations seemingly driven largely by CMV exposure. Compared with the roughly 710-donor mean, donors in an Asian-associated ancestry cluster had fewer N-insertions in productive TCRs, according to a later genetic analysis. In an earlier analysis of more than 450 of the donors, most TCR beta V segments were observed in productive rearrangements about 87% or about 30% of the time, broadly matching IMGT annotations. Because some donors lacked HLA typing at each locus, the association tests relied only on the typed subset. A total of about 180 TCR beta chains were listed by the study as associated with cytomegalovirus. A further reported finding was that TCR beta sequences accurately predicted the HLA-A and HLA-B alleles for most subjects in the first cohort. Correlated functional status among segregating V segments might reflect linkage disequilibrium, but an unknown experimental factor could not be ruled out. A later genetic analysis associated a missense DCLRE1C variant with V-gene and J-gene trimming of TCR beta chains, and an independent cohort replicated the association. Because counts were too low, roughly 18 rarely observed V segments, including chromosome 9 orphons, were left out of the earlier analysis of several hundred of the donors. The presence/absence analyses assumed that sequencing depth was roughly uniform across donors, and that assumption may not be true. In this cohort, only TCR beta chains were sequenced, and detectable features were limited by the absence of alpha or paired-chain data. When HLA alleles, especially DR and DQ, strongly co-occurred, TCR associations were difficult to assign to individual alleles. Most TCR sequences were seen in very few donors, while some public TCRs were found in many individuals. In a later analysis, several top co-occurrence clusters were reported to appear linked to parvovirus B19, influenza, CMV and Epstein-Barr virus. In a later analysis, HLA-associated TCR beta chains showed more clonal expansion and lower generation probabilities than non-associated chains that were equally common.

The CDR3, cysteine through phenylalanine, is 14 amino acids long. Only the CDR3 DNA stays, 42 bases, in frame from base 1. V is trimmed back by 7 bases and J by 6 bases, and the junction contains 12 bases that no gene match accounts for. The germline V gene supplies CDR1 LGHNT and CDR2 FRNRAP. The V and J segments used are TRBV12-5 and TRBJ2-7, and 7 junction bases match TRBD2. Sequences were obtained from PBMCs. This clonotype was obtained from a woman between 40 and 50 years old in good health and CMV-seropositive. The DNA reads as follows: TGTGCTAGTGCCTTGAATGGCGGGAGTGGCGAGCAGTACTTC. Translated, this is CASALNGGSGEQYF.